Below are 17 T cell receptor beta chains sequenced from a single sample in a study of blood T cell repertoires in COVID-19. This table comes from immunoSEQ multiplex PCR, and its TCRdb copy is limited to in-frame clones, with some not included. Of some 170,000 clones detected, about 84% appear once; the ten largest clones hold 4.5% to 7.5%. The sample taken for sequencing was PBMCs or T cells enriched from blood (not recorded which). These TCRs come from a man between 40 and 49 years old who had recovered from COVID-19.

The chain joins TRBV6-5 to TRBJ2-1; tentatively, D is TRBD1 (5 bases). The V end lost 4 bases, the J end lost 9 bases, and 13 bases lay between the germline ends. In germline, CDR1 is MNHEY, CDR2 SVGAGI. The CDR3 consists of 13 residues. The CDR3 protein is CASSLTGRSEQFF. The CDR3 coding sequence is TGTGCCAGCAGTTTAACAGGAAGGAGTGAGCAGTTCTTC.

The rearrangement links TRBV2 to TRBJ1-2; possibly TRBD1 for D (6 bases). Trimming shortened V by 6 bases and J by 8 bases, and 13 bases separated the two germline ends. Germline V gives CDR1 SNHLY, CDR2 FYNNEI. The CDR3 spans 12 residues. CDR3 residues: CASRAYREGYTF. The CDR3, as DNA: TGTGCCAGCAGGGCCTACAGGGAAGGCTACACCTTC.

The gene calls are TRBV11-2 and TRBJ1-4, with D possibly being TRBD1 (6 bases). Trimming cost V 6 bases and J 5 bases, with 10 bases left between them. Per the germline V gene, CDR1 is SGHAT and CDR2 is FQNNGV. The CDR3 is 13 amino acids. The CDR3 here is CASRIQGNEKLFF. DNA of the CDR3: TGTGCCAGCAGAATCCAGGGGAATGAAAAACTGTTTTTT.

This clone was found once. The chain is built from TRBV7-6 and TRBJ2-7; 9 bases match TRBD1. This CDR3 region has 15 residues. Trimming at V came to 5 bases and at J to 6 bases, leaving 11 bases not matched to a gene. Germline-derived CDR1 and CDR2 are SGHVS and FNYEAQ. The CDR3 DNA sequence: TGTGCCAGCAGCGCCGGACAGGGGTCCCTTATCGAGCAGTACGTC. Its protein product is CASSAGQGSLIEQYV.

The chain links TRBV19 to TRBJ2-2, with D possibly being TRBD2 (7 bases). CDR1 LNHDA and CDR2 SQIVND come from the germline V gene (reference sequence). V was trimmed by 3 bases and J by 5 bases, leaving 10 bases between them. The CDR3 runs to 14 residues. Here the CDR3 DNA reads TGTGCCAGTAGTATCGGGGGGCGGACCGGGGAGCTGTTTTTT. Translation gives CASSIGGRTGELFF.

This clone was counted a single time. CDR3 coding DNA: TGTGCCAGCAGCTCTCGGTTTACAGATACGCAGTATTTT. Its protein product is CASSSRFTDTQYF. V is TRBV7-2 and J is TRBJ2-3, with D unclear. This CDR3 spans 13 amino acids. Per germline, CDR1 SGHTA and CDR2 FQGNSA. Trimming left V 4 bases short and J 3 bases short, with 8 bases between. Full variable domain (rest looked up from reference TRBV7-2 and TRBJ2-3): GAGVSQSPSNKVTEKGKDVELRCDPISGHTALYWYRQSLGQGLEFLIYFQGNSAPDKSGLPSDRFSAERTGGSVSTLTIQRTQQEDSAVYLCASSSRFTDTQYFGPGTRLTVL.

The chain has TRBV6-5 and TRBJ2-3; possibly TRBD1 for D (5 bases). CDR1 and CDR2 from the germline V gene are MNHEY and SVGAGI. Trimming pared 6 bases from V and 4 bases from J, leaving 14 bases between. This CDR3 is 14 amino acids long. The CDR3 region is CASSPTFRADTQYF. In nucleotides, the CDR3 is TGTGCCAGCAGCCCCACCTTCAGGGCAGATACGCAGTATTTT.

V gene TRBV7-8 combines with J gene TRBJ2-3; D call uncertain. The CDR3 covers 12 residues. CDR1 and CDR2 from the germline V gene are SGHVS and FQNEAQ. The V end lost 5 bases, the J end lost 3 bases, and 6 bases lay between the germline ends. CDR3 nucleotide sequence: TGTGCCAGCAGCCCCACAACAGATACGCAGTATTTT. Translating gives CASSPTTDTQYF.

The chain couples TRBV7-6 to TRBJ2-1; 10 bases map to TRBD2. Germline CDR1 reads SGHVS; CDR2 reads FNYEAQ. V lost 5 bases to trimming and J lost 12 bases; unmatched junction nucleotides: 7. CDR3 length: 13 residues. This CDR3 reads CASSRNSGGWQFF. The CDR3 bases are TGTGCCAGCAGCCGTAATAGCGGGGGGTGGCAGTTCTTC.

V gene TRBV30 combines with J gene TRBJ1-2; D is uncertain. The V gene's germline CDR1 is GTSNPN and CDR2 SVGIG (reference sequence). The CDR3 contains 11 residues. The germline V and J ends were trimmed by 1 base and 12 bases, with 12 bases remaining between them. The CDR3 nucleotides are TGTGCCTGGAGTGACCTGCAGGATCACACCTTC. Residues: CAWSDLQDHTF.

This sequence joins TRBV7-9 and TRBJ1-4; tentatively, D is TRBD1 (6 bases). Trimming removed 5 bases at V and 7 bases at J, with 11 bases between. Germline V lookup: CDR1 SEHNR, CDR2 FQNEAQ (reference sequence). There are 13 residues in the CDR3. In nucleotides, the CDR3 is TGTGCCAGCAGCCCCAGGGGTACTGAAAAACTGTTTTTT. Its protein product is CASSPRGTEKLFF.

The chain employs TRBV9 and TRBJ1-6; a possible D gene is TRBD1 (5 bases). In germline, CDR1 is SGDLS, CDR2 YYNGEE. This CDR3 has 15 residues. Deletions cut 0 bases from V and 7 bases from J, with 11 bases between. CDR3 amino acids: CASSVDQGGNSPLHF. CDR3 in DNA: TGTGCCAGCAGCGTAGATCAGGGTGGGAATTCACCCCTCCACTTT. The full variable domain, rest sourced from reference TRBV9 and TRBJ1-6, is DSGVTQTPKHLITATGQRVTLRCSPRSGDLSVYWYQQSLDQGLQFLIQYYNGEERAKGNILERFSAQQFPDLHSELNLSSLELGDSALYFCASSVDQGGNSPLHFGNGTRLTVT.

Here the CDR3 reads CASWSDSGAYEQYF. The CDR3 nucleotides are TGCGCCAGCTGGAGCGATTCTGGCGCCTACGAGCAGTACTTC. The chain links TRBV5-1 to TRBJ2-7; D not certain. Germline loops: CDR1 SGHRS, CDR2 YFSETQ. This CDR3 spans 14 amino acids. V was shortened by 7 bases and J by 2 bases, with 16 bases between the two germline ends.

V and J are TRBV29-1 and TRBJ1-2; D gene uncertain. CDR1 is SQVTM, CDR2 ANQGSEA, per germline. This CDR3 comprises 13 residues. Between the trimmed V and J ends, which lost 2 bases and 0 bases, there was a span of 7 bases. CDR3 sequence (DNA): TGCAGCGTTGAAACAGACGCTAACTATGGCTACACCTTC. Translation: CSVETDANYGYTF.

This clone was seen a single time. This chain uses TRBV6-2 or TRBV6-3 with TRBJ1-2, with a tentative D call TRBD1 (6 bases). Germline CDR1 and CDR2: MNHEY and SVGEGT. The CDR3 runs to 17 residues. V lost 2 bases, J lost 4 bases, and 20 bases lay in between. The CDR3 region is CASSYTGVRGYIYGYTF. The CDR3 DNA sequence: TGTGCCAGCAGTTACACTGGTGTCAGGGGATATATCTATGGCTACACCTTC.

This chain links TRBV6-5 with TRBJ1-1; perhaps TRBD1 as D (6 bases). The CDR3 runs 11 residues. The V end was cut by 6 bases, the J end by 5 bases, with 7 bases between. CDR1 and CDR2 (germline): MNHEY, SVGAGI. Here the CDR3 DNA reads TGTGCCAGCAGGCAGGGGACTGAAGCTTTCTTT. This encodes CASRQGTEAFF.

This clone was observed a handful of times. The chain couples TRBV19 to TRBJ2-2; a possible D gene is TRBD1 (5 bases). The germline CDR1 and CDR2 sequences are LNHDA and SQIVND (reference sequence). The ends were cut back, 3 bases at V and 3 bases at J, with 8 bases in the middle. The CDR3 runs 14 residues. The DNA of the CDR3 is TGTGCCAGTAGTATGGGCAGGGACACCGGGGAGCTGTTTTTT. This codes for CASSMGRDTGELFF.